The TCR beta chain under discussion was sequenced for a study of cytomegalovirus exposure and HLA in healthy donors. Findings and limits, study-wide: Researchers reported that a few CMV-associated chains were confirmed in vitro as CMV antigen-specific. It was reported in a later analysis that an Asian-associated ancestry cluster showed fewer N-insertions than the roughly 670-donor mean. TRBV6-2, TRBV6-3 and other indistinguishable V segments were excluded.

This clone was counted a single time. Its antigen is still unknown. Healthy bone marrow donors supplied every sample. V was shortened by 2 bases and J by 2 bases, with 3 bases between the two germline ends. The CDR3 has 11 residues. Germline V CDR1 and CDR2: GTSNPN, SVGIG (reference sequence). The PCR was carried out with 60 Vbeta primers and 13 Jbeta primers. Assay: immunoSEQ multiplex PCR; the TCRdb copy retains only in-frame clones and omits some. The sample has 100,000 to 150,000 clones, 55% to 80% seen once. The sample taken for sequencing was PBMCs. This clonotype was obtained from a woman between 35 and 50 years old in good health and CMV-seronegative. The chain couples TRBV30 to TRBJ2-5; D remains ambiguous. The CDR3, as DNA: TGTGCCTGGAGTCAGCAAGAGACCCAGTACTTC. This translates into CAWSQQETQYF.